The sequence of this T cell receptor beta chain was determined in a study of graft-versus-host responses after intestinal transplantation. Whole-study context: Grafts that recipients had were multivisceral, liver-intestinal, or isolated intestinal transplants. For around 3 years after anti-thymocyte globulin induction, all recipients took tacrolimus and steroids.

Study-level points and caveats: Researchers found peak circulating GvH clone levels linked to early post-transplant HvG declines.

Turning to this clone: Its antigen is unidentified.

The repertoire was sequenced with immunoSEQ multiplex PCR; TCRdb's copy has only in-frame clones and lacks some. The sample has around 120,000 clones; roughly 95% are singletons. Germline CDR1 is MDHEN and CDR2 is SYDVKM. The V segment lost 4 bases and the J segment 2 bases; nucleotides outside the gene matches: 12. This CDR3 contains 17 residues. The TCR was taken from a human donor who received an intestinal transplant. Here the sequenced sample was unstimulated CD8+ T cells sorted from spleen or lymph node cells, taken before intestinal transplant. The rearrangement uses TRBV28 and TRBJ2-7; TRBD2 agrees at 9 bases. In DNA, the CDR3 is TGTGCCAGCAGTTCCCCCGAGGCTAGCGGGGTACCCTACGAGCAGTACTTC. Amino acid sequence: CASSSPEASGVPYEQYF.